A single sample gave rise to the 18 T cell receptor beta chains below, sequenced in a study of blood T cells in healthy people across ages. Next came a second PCR, run for about 6 to 12 cycles, which used a sample-barcoded 5' primer along with a J-beta primer mix. TCRdb re-analysed the 5' RACE reads in MiXCR, keeping a single row per CDR3 protein. The table shows more than 900,000 distinct CDR3 sequences, with roughly 28% occurring only once. This sample also appeared in a second study, on T cells of mothers and their children.

What was sequenced was blood. These receptors originate from a woman aged 40 to 50 in good health.

J is TRBJ1-1 and V is TRBV5-1, with D possibly TRBD1 on 5 matching bases. Trimming stripped 0 bases from V and 4 bases from J, with 13 bases between. Germline V gene data show CDR1 as SGHRS and CDR2 as YFSETQ. CDR3 length equals 15 residues. CDR3 protein: CASSLATGAFTEAFF. The CDR3 DNA is TGCGCCAGCAGCTTGGCTACAGGAGCCTTCACTGAAGCTTTCTTT. The complete variable domain, with remaining parts taken from reference TRBV5-1 and TRBJ1-1, reads KAGVTQTPRYLIKTRGQQVTLSCSPISGHRSVSWYQQTPGQGLQFLFEYFSETQRNKGNFPGRFSGRQFSNSRSEMNVSTLELGDSALYLCASSLATGAFTEAFFGQGTRLTVV.

Many counts were recorded for this clonotype. The V and J genes are TRBV18 and TRBJ2-5, with D unclear. The ends were cut back, 1 base at V and 2 bases at J, with 8 bases in the middle. CDR1 is KGHSH and CDR2 is LQKENI in the germline V gene. The length of the CDR3 is 14 residues. CDR3 region: CASSPRKTQETQYF. The CDR3 DNA is TGTGCCAGCTCACCACGGAAGACGCAAGAGACCCAGTACTTC.

J is TRBJ2-1 and V is TRBV30; TRBD1 is a possible D gene (6 bases). CDR3 length equals 12 residues. Germline CDR1 reads GTSNPN; CDR2 reads SVGIG (reference sequence). Trimming cost V 2 bases and J 7 bases, with 9 bases left between them. This chain's CDR3 is CAWSTGQNEQFF. The CDR3 DNA is TGTGCCTGGAGTACTGGACAGAATGAGCAGTTCTTC.

This clonotype was seen only a few times. The J gene is TRBJ1-6, the V gene TRBV6-6, with TRBD1 as a possible D gene (5 bases). This CDR3 spans 16 amino acids. From germline, CDR1 is MNHNY and CDR2 SVGAGI (reference sequence). Trimming removed 9 bases at V and 8 bases at J, with 23 bases between. The CDR3 protein is CASKAEGRAWDSPLHF. In DNA, the CDR3 is TGTGCCAGTAAAGCAGAGGGGAGGGCCTGGGATTCACCCCTCCACTTT.

This clonotype was detected only a few times. The chain links TRBV27 to TRBJ1-6; possible D gene TRBD1, 5 bases. The V and J ends lost 6 bases and 6 bases respectively, with 15 bases between them. Per the germline V gene, CDR1 is MNHEY and CDR2 is SMNVEV (reference sequence). The CDR3 length is 15 residues. CDR3 residues: CASRPGTQINSPLHF. The CDR3 coding sequence is TGTGCCAGCAGGCCCGGGACGCAGATTAATTCACCCCTCCACTTT.

V gene TRBV12-3 or TRBV12-4 combines with J gene TRBJ2-2; D is perhaps TRBD1 (5 bases). The CDR3 covers 15 residues. The V end lost 7 bases, the J end lost 6 bases, and 18 bases lay between the germline ends. CDR3 amino acids: CASKAPSRAAGELFF. Here the CDR3 DNA reads TGTGCCAGCAAGGCCCCCTCCAGGGCGGCCGGGGAGCTGTTTTTT.

This clonotype was counted at least ten times. A much larger clone differs by one base, so this may be a read error. The CDR3 is CASSVSPSTGQYF. The CDR3 DNA reads as TGTGCCAGCAGCGTATCCCCCAGTACCGGGCAGTACTTC. The chain joins TRBV9 to TRBJ2-4; D is unclear. The germline V and J ends were trimmed by 1 base and 13 bases, with 15 bases remaining between them. The germline CDR1 and CDR2 sequences are SGDLS and YYNGEE. CDR3 length: 13 amino acids. Full variable domain (missing parts from reference TRBV9 and TRBJ2-4): DSGVTQTPKHLITATGQRVTLRCSPRSGDLSVYWYQQSLDQGLQFLIQYYNGEERAKGNILERFSAQQFPDLHSELNLSSLELGDSALYFCASSVSPSTGQYFGAGTRLSVL.

Of note for this clonotype: A much bigger clone sits one base away, suggesting this may be a read error. The V and J genes are TRBV6-4 and TRBJ2-1, with 9 positions matching TRBD1. The DNA end is more similar to TRBJ2-7, so the J call may be wrong. In germline, CDR1 is MRHNA, CDR2 SNTAGT. The CDR3 loop spans 15 amino acids. The CDR3 region is CASSDSGQGVEEQYF. CDR3 coding DNA: TGTGCCAGCAGTGACTCGGGACAGGGTGTGGAAGAGCAGTACTTC.

This clonotype came up many times. V and J are TRBV4-2 and TRBJ1-5, with D unclear. The V end was cut by 5 bases, the J end by 2 bases, with 10 bases between. Germline lookup yields CDR1 LGHNA and CDR2 YNFKEQ. The CDR3 totals 14 residues. The CDR3 sequence: CASSEVGGNQPQHF. The CDR3 nucleotides read TGTGCCAGCAGCGAGGTTGGTGGCAATCAGCCCCAGCATTTT.

The gene calls are TRBV6-2 or TRBV6-3 and TRBJ2-7; D uncertain. V lost 7 bases, J lost 3 bases, and 7 bases lay in between. The germline V gene encodes CDR1 MNHEY and CDR2 SVGEGT. The CDR3 consists of 11 residues. For the CDR3, the DNA is TGTGCCAGCACCGACAACTACGAGCAGTACTTC. Amino acid sequence: CASTDNYEQYF.

The J gene is TRBJ1-2, the V gene TRBV27; TRBD1 aligns across 7 bases. Trimming at V came to 4 bases and at J to 4 bases, leaving 12 bases not matched to a gene. Germline CDR1 reads MNHEY; CDR2 reads SMNVEV (reference sequence). This CDR3 has 16 amino acids. CDR3 sequence (DNA): TGTGCCAGCAGTTCCCGGACAGGTCGGACCCTCTATGGCTACACCTTC. It encodes CASSSRTGRTLYGYTF.

V and J are TRBV29-1 and TRBJ2-3; TRBD2 aligns across 8 bases. The V segment lost 6 bases and the J segment 1 base; nucleotides outside the gene matches: 3. Germline lookup yields CDR1 SQVTM and CDR2 ANQGSEA. The CDR3 covers 13 residues. CDR3 coding DNA: TGCAGCGTAGAACTAGCGGGCACAGATACGCAGTATTTT. Translated: CSVELAGTDTQYF.

This chain links TRBV5-6 with TRBJ1-1; no clear D gene. Between the trimmed V and J ends, which lost 0 bases and 11 bases, there was a span of 17 bases. CDR1 is SGHDT, CDR2 YYEEEE, per germline. The CDR3 sequence is 14 residues long. CDR3 sequence reads: CASSLVAGGNTAFF. The CDR3 DNA is TGTGCCAGCAGCTTGGTGGCAGGTGGCAACACGGCTTTCTTT.

This clonotype has a handful of counts. CDR3 nucleotides: TGTGCCAGCAGCTTAGGGGTCAACTGGGGCTCCTACGAGCAGTACTTC. Its protein is CASSLGVNWGSYEQYF. The gene calls are TRBV7-8 and TRBJ2-7; no firm D call. Trimming took 1 base from V and 0 from J, leaving 13 bases between them. Germline CDR1 reads SGHVS; CDR2 reads FQNEAQ. The CDR3 covers 16 residues.

This clonotype came up many times. This chain joins TRBV12-3 or TRBV12-4 and TRBJ1-4, with D unresolved. The length of the CDR3 is 14 residues. The V end was cut by 2 bases, the J end by 4 bases, with 8 bases between. The CDR3 DNA reads TGTGCCAGCAGTTTAAAGCCAGATAATGAAAAACTGTTTTTT. Its protein is CASSLKPDNEKLFF.

This clonotype has a count of ten or more. J is TRBJ2-3 and V is TRBV6-1; TRBD2 matches at 10 bases. Germline CDR1 is MNHNS and CDR2 is SASEGT. After removal of 5 bases from V and 4 bases from J, the junction contained 6 bases not matched to a gene. The CDR3 loop spans 15 amino acids. In DNA, the CDR3 is TGTGCCAGCAGTCACACAGCGGGGGGGCCAGATACGCAGTATTTT. Its translation: CASSHTAGGPDTQYF.

The gene calls are TRBV28 and TRBJ2-5; D assignment may be TRBD1 or TRBD2 (5 bases each). The tail of the sequence fits TRBJ2-4 better, so the J call may be wrong. From germline, CDR1 is MDHEN and CDR2 SYDVKM. The CDR3 has 15 residues. This chain's CDR3 is CASSSARDHKNIQYF. CDR3 in DNA: TGTGCCAGCAGTTCCGCCCGGGACCACAAAAACATTCAGTACTTC.

This clonotype was picked up a small number of times. V gene TRBV29-1 combines with J gene TRBJ1-2; 7 nucleotides align to TRBD1. The V and J ends lost 0 bases and 3 bases, in that order; junction bases with no gene match: 13. The length of the CDR3 is 17 residues. Germline V gene sequence: CDR1 SQVTM, CDR2 ANQGSEA. DNA for the CDR3: TGCAGCGTTGAAGACCTCCCGGACAGGTTGATCCACTATGGCTACACCTTC. Amino acid sequence: CSVEDLPDRLIHYGYTF.